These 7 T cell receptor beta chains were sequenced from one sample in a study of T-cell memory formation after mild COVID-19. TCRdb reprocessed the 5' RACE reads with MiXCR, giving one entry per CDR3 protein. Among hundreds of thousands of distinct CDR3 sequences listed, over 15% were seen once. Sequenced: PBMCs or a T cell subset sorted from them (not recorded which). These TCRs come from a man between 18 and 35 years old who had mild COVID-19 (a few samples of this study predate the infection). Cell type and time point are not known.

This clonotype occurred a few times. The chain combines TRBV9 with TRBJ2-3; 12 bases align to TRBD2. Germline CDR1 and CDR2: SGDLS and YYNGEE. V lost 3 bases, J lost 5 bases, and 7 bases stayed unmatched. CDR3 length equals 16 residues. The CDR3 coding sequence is TGTGCCAGCAGCGGTACCGGGACTAGCGGGCTAGATACGCAGTATTTT. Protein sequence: CASSGTGTSGLDTQYF.

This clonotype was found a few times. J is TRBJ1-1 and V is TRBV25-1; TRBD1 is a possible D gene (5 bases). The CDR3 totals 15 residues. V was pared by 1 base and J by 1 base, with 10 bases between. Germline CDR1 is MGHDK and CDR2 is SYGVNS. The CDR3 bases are TGTGCCAGCAGTGAATTGTTGGGGGGGAACACTGAAGCTTTCTTT. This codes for CASSELLGGNTEAFF.

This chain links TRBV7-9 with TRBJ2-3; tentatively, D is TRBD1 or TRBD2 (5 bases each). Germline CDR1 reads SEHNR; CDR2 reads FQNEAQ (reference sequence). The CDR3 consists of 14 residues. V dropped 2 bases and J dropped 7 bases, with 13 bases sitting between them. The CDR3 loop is CASSLTGPSNTQYF. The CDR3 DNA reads TGTGCCAGCAGCTTAACGGGGCCGTCGAATACGCAGTATTTT.

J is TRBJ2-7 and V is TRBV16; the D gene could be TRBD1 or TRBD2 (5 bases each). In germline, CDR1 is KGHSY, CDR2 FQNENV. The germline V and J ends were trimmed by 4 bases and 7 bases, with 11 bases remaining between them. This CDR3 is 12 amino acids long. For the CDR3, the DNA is TGTGCCAGCAGCCGGGACGGCGGGGAGCAGTACGTC. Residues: CASSRDGGEQYV.

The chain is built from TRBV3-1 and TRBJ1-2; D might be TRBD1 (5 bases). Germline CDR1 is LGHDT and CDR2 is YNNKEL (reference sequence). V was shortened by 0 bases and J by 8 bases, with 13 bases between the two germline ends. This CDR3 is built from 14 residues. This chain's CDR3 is CASSQDRRRAGYTF. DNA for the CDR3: TGTGCCAGCAGCCAAGATCGTCGCAGGGCGGGCTACACCTTC.

The DNA for the CDR3 is TGCGCCAGCAGCCAAGCCGACGTGGGGCAGACCCAGTACTTC. Translated, it gives CASSQADVGQTQYF. The chain is built from TRBV4-3 and TRBJ2-5; the D gene is possibly TRBD1 (5 bases). The germline V gene has CDR1 LGHNA and CDR2 YSLEER. The CDR3 loop spans 14 amino acids. Trimming removed 1 base at V and 6 bases at J, with 12 bases between.

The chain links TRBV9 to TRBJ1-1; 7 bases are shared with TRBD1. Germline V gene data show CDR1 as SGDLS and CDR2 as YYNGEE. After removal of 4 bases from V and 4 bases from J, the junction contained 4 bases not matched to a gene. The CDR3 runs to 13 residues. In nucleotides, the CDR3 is TGTGCCAGCAGCTTCCGGACAGGCACTGAAGCTTTCTTT. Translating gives CASSFRTGTEAFF.